These T cell receptor beta chains were read from a single sample in a study of T cells in narcolepsy. The data were produced by immunoSEQ multiplex PCR, yet TCRdb's version contains in-frame clones alone and is incomplete. The data hold about 35,000 clones, with approximately 77% observed a single time. Sequenced: memory (CD45RA-) CD4+ T cells from blood. These receptors all come from a human donor in good health. Both conserved end residues are part of each CDR3. A D gene is named only where the DNA matches it firmly. Not all rows give a size; the values are once, few, many and, for expanded clones, a class.

>-|TRBJ2-3|-|TRBV5-1
CASSLDSGTDTQYF
TGCGCCAGCAGCTTGGATAGCGGCACAGATACGCAGTATTTT
>-|TRBJ2-1|-|TRBV19
CASSPSRGSFTEQFF
TGTGCCAGTAGTCCCTCACGGGGGTCCTTCACCGAGCAGTTCTTC
>-|TRBJ1-2|-|TRBV5-6
CASTARGSGYTF
TGTGCCAGCACCGCCCGGGGTTCTGGCTACACCTTC
>-|TRBJ2-1|-|TRBV19
CASSILTRTGRVDEQFF
TGTGCCAGTAGTATTCTTACTAGGACAGGGAGGGTCGATGAGCAGTTCTTC
>-|TRBJ1-2|-|TRBV10-2
CASRASRRDRDYGYTF
TGCGCCAGCCGTGCCTCAAGGAGGGACCGCGACTATGGCTACACCTTC
>-|TRBJ2-5|TRBD2|TRBV5-4
CASSLRTSGQETQYF
TGTGCCAGCAGTCTCCGGACTAGCGGGCAAGAGACCCAGTACTTC
>-|TRBJ2-7|TRBD2|TRBV5-1
CASSFQAGNSYEQYF
TGCGCCAGCAGCTTCCAAGCGGGAAACTCCTACGAGCAGTACTTC
>-|TRBJ2-1|TRBD2|TRBV5-1
CASSRGTSGWNEQFF
TGCGCCAGCAGCCGCGGGACTAGCGGGTGGAATGAGCAGTTCTTC
>-|TRBJ2-3|-|TRBV7-9
CASRRSTDTQYF
TGTGCCAGCAGGCGTAGCACAGATACGCAGTATTTT
>-|TRBJ1-2|-|TRBV19
CASSPQQDSYGYTF
TGTGCCAGTAGTCCCCAACAGGATTCCTATGGCTACACCTTC
>-|TRBJ1-4|-|TRBV28
CASSPGQSNEKLFF
TGTGCCAGCAGCCCCGGGCAGAGTAATGAAAAACTGTTTTTT
>few|TRBJ2-1|TRBD2|TRBV7-9
CASSPRPSTSSDNEQFF
TGTGCCAGCAGCCCGCGGCCCTCGACTAGCTCCGACAATGAGCAGTTCTTC
>-|TRBJ2-7|-|TRBV5-1
CASSFQGGYEQYF
TGCGCCAGCAGCTTCCAGGGGGGGTACGAGCAGTACTTC
>-|TRBJ1-1|-|TRBV7-9
CASSLDRNTEAFF
TGTGCCAGCAGCTTAGACAGGAACACTGAAGCTTTCTTT
>-|TRBJ1-2|TRBD1|TRBV7-2
CASSLAGQNYGYTF
TGTGCCAGCAGCTTAGCGGGACAGAACTATGGCTACACCTTC
>-|TRBJ1-5|TRBD1|TRBV28
CASSLGQNNQPQHF
TGTGCCAGCAGTTTGGGACAGAACAATCAGCCCCAGCATTTT